These 10 T cell receptor beta chains came from one sample sequenced in a study of blood T cells in healthy people across ages. Combining a sample-barcoded 5' primer with a J-beta primer mix, a second PCR ran for roughly 6 to 12 cycles. TCRdb recomputed calls from the 5' RACE reads with MiXCR, one row per CDR3 protein. The data show 650,000 to 700,000 distinct CDR3 sequences, approximately 30% seen once. Material for sequencing was blood. The receptors come from a woman aged 80 or over in good health.

Remarks on this clonotype: This may be a read error: a much more frequent sequence differs by one nucleotide. The V gene is TRBV12-3 or TRBV12-4, the J gene TRBJ2-7; 9 nucleotides line up with TRBD2. The V and J ends lost 5 bases and 7 bases, in that order; junction bases with no gene match: 18. This CDR3 contains 17 residues. CDR3 amino acids: CASSRSSGVEGYNEQYF. The DNA of the CDR3 is TGTGCCAGCAGTCGTTCTAGCGGGGTTGAAGGCTACAATGAGCAGTACTTC.

V and J are TRBV30 and TRBJ1-5; possibly TRBD1 for D (5 bases). From germline, CDR1 is GTSNPN and CDR2 SVGIG (reference sequence). Trimming cost V 4 bases and J 2 bases, with 12 bases left between them. This CDR3 spans 14 amino acids. The CDR3 loop is CAWTLSGRNQPQHF. The CDR3 region has the DNA TGTGCCTGGACTTTATCGGGACGCAATCAGCCCCAGCATTTT.

Notes on this clonotype: This could be a read error, since a much larger clone is one nucleotide away. CDR3 in amino acids: CASSVNSGGLRDEQYF. The CDR3 region has the DNA TGTGCCAGCAGCGTCAATAGCGGGGGGCTAAGGGATGAGCAGTACTTC. The chain joins TRBV9 to TRBJ2-5; TRBD2 aligns across 10 bases. V trimming: 2 bases; J trimming: 11 bases; junction bases outside the gene matches: 15. The V gene's germline CDR1 is SGDLS and CDR2 YYNGEE. CDR3 length: 16 residues.

In the case of this clonotype: Sequence at one end of the junction differs from germline and may be a read error. The chain joins TRBV15 to TRBJ2-1, with a possible D match to TRBD1 (6 bases). Germline V gene sequence: CDR1 LNHNV, CDR2 YYDKDF (reference sequence). The CDR3 sequence is 14 residues long. This CDR3 reads CATSRGTANNEQFF. The CDR3 coding sequence is TGTGCCACCAGCAGAGGGACAGCCAACAATGAACAGTTCTTC.

The V gene is TRBV20-1, the J gene TRBJ2-1, with D perhaps assigned TRBD1 or TRBD2 (5 bases each). The germline gives CDR1 DFQATT, CDR2 SNEGSKA (reference sequence). Trimming shortened V by 1 base and J by 9 bases, and 19 bases separated the two germline ends. The CDR3 totals 15 residues. The CDR3 region has the DNA TGCAGTGCTAGAGGACCGGGACCCCCGAGAGGTGAGCAGTTCTTC. Translated: CSARGPGPPRGEQFF.

This clonotype came up many times. The chain employs TRBV3-1 and TRBJ1-2; D ambiguous. This CDR3 spans 15 amino acids. From germline, CDR1 is LGHDT and CDR2 YNNKEL (reference sequence). The germline V and J ends were trimmed by 1 base and 2 bases, with 11 bases remaining between them. The DNA for the CDR3 is TGTGCCAGCAGCCAAGCCCCGGAGGGCAACTATGGCTACACCTTC. Its protein product is CASSQAPEGNYGYTF.

Comments on this clonotype: This may stem from a read error, because a much larger clone lies one nucleotide away. This chain uses TRBV7-9 with TRBJ1-1; D is ambiguous. The length of the CDR3 is 14 residues. CDR1 is SEHNR and CDR2 is FQNEAQ in the germline V gene (reference sequence). CDR3: CSSSQGIRDTEAFF. CDR3 DNA sequence: TGTTCCAGCAGCCAAGGGATAAGGGACACTGAAGCTTTCTTT.

The J gene is TRBJ1-1, the V gene TRBV20-1, with D perhaps matching TRBD1 (5 bases). Germline CDR1 and CDR2: DFQATT and SNEGSKA (reference sequence). Trimming left V 5 bases short and J 7 bases short, with 14 bases between. CDR3 size: 12 residues. CDR3 residues: CSAGEGPVEAFF. The CDR3 DNA sequence: TGCAGTGCTGGGGAGGGGCCAGTTGAAGCTTTCTTT.

This clonotype was picked up many times. The chain joins TRBV5-1 to TRBJ2-1; D remains ambiguous. The CDR3 consists of 14 residues. V shed 4 bases and J shed 0 bases, with 8 bases lying between them. CDR1 and CDR2 from the germline V gene are SGHRS and YFSETQ. The CDR3 DNA reads as TGCGCCAGCAGCAGCCCGAGCTCCTACAATGAGCAGTTCTTC. This translates into CASSSPSSYNEQFF.

This clonotype showed up many times. The CDR3 DNA follows: TGTGCCAGCAGTCGTCTGACAGACTCTAGCACAGATACGCAGTATTTT. It codes for CASSRLTDSSTDTQYF. J is TRBJ2-3 and V is TRBV6-5, with TRBD1 as a possible D gene (5 bases). This CDR3 has 16 amino acids. The germline V gene has CDR1 MNHEY and CDR2 SVGAGI. The germline V and J ends were trimmed by 5 bases and 0 bases, with 15 bases remaining between them.